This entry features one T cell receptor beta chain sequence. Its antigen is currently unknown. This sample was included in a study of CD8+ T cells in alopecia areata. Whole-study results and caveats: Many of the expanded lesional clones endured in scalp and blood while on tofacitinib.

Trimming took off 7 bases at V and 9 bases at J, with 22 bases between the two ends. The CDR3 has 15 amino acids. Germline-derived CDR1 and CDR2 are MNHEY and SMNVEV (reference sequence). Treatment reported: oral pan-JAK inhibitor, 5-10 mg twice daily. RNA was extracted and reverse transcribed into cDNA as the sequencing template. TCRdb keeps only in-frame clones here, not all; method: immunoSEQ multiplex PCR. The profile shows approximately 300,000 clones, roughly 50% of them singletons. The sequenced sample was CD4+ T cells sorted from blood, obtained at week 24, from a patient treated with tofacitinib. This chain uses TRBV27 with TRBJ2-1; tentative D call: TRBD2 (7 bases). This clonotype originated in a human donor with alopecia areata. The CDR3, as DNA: TGTGCCAGCACCCACACGCGGGGGCGCCTAGGTGAGCAGTTCTTC. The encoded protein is CASTHTRGRLGEQFF.